This section outlines one T cell receptor beta chain sequence together with its context. Its antigen is not identified. The sample comes from a study of CXCR3-negative and CXCR3-positive naive CD8 T cells. Study-wide findings and caveats: More hydrophobic TRB CDR3s occurred in CXCR3-positive than in CXCR3-negative naive cells.

Each TRB cDNA library was prepared by 5' RACE (with UMI labels). One entry per CDR3 protein, without DNA, is what TCRdb gives after re-calling the 5' RACE reads. The repertoire table contains 140,000 to 150,000 distinct CDR3 sequences. This CDR3 is built from 14 residues. CDR1 is SQVTM and CDR2 is ANQGSEA in the germline V gene. The sequence came from a human donor in good health. Some clones in this sample may be carry-over from other donors' samples. Sequenced sample: naive CXCR3+ CD8+ T cells from blood. Subset denoted: CD45RO-CCR7+CD27+CD95- naive CD8+ T cells expressing CXCR3 (TNR3+). The chain recombines TRBV29-1 with TRBJ2-5; the D call of TRBD2 rests on TCRdb alone, since no DNA is present to check it. The chain's CDR3 is CSVEGVLFEETQYF.